These T cell receptor beta chains were read from a single sample in a study of metastatic and nonmetastatic thyroid tumors. Using MiXCR, TCRdb re-called clones from the PCR reads. The profile covers over 50,000 clones, with roughly 30% appearing a single time and about a sixth taken by the ten largest. The specimen sequenced was blood. The receptors were sampled from a female donor with papillary thyroid cancer or a benign thyroid nodule (not recorded which). Some clones in this sample may be carry-over from other donors' samples. Both conserved end residues are part of each CDR3. The order of the fields is J gene, V gene, D gene, clone size, CDR3 DNA, CDR3 protein. The D gene is left open where the match is weak. The listing skips clone size in some rows; elsewhere it reads once, few, many or a size class.

J: TRBJ1-2; V: TRBV12-3/TRBV12-4; D: -; size: -; DNA: TGTGCCAGCAGTTTTGGTCCGGGACGAAGCTATGGCTACACCTTC; CDR3: CASSFGPGRSYGYTF
J: TRBJ1-2; V: TRBV7-2; D: -; size: few; DNA: TGTGCCAGCAGCTCCTCCGGAGGGGGGGCGTATGGCTACACCTTC; CDR3: CASSSSGGGAYGYTF
J: TRBJ1-2; V: TRBV7-2; D: -; size: few; DNA: TGTGCCAGCAGCTTAAACAGAGATGGCTACACCTTC; CDR3: CASSLNRDGYTF
J: TRBJ1-4; V: TRBV4-2; D: -; size: few; DNA: TGTGCCAGCAGCCAGGGACCGGAACTGTTTTTT; CDR3: CASSQGPELFF
J: TRBJ2-5; V: TRBV5-1; D: -; size: once; DNA: TGCGCCAGCAGCTTGTGGGCCCCCCAAGAGACCCAGTACTTC; CDR3: CASSLWAPQETQYF
J: TRBJ2-1; V: TRBV12-3/TRBV12-4; D: -; size: few; DNA: TGTGCCAGCAGTCAGGGAACAGGTAATGAGCAGTTCTTC; CDR3: CASSQGTGNEQFF
J: TRBJ1-5; V: TRBV19; D: -; size: -; DNA: TGTGCCAGTAGTATTTGGGGTCAGCCCCAGCATTTT; CDR3: CASSIWGQPQHF
J: TRBJ1-5; V: TRBV12-3/TRBV12-4; D: -; size: few; DNA: TGTGCCAGCAGTTTTAGCCTCAATCAGCCCCAGCATTTT; CDR3: CASSFSLNQPQHF
J: TRBJ2-3; V: TRBV12-3/TRBV12-4; D: -; size: few; DNA: TGTGCCAGCAGTTTAGCACAGTCCCGGACAGATACGCAGTATTTT; CDR3: CASSLAQSRTDTQYF
J: TRBJ2-7; V: TRBV30; D: TRBD2; size: -; DNA: TGTGCCGGGCTAGCGGGAGGGAGCTACGAGCAGTACTTC; CDR3: CAGLAGGSYEQYF
J: TRBJ2-7; V: TRBV11-3; D: TRBD2; size: -; DNA: TGTGCCAGCAGCTGGGAGGGCGGGTACGAGCAGTACTTC; CDR3: CASSWEGGYEQYF
J: TRBJ2-3; V: TRBV20-1; D: TRBD2; size: -; DNA: TGCAGTGCTAGTTGGGCTAGCGGTCCTACAGATACGCAGTATTTT; CDR3: CSASWASGPTDTQYF
J: TRBJ2-1; V: TRBV10-1; D: -; size: few; DNA: TGCGCCAGCAGTGGGGGCGTAGGTGAGCAGTTCTTC; CDR3: CASSGGVGEQFF
J: TRBJ1-2; V: TRBV9; D: -; size: -; DNA: TGTGCCAGCAGCGTCGCGAGGGTGGGGAACTATGGCTACACCTTC; CDR3: CASSVARVGNYGYTF
J: TRBJ2-2; V: TRBV9; D: -; size: -; DNA: TGTGCCAGCAGCGTAGGGGGGTGGAACACCGGGGAGCTGTTTTTT; CDR3: CASSVGGWNTGELFF
J: TRBJ2-7; V: TRBV11-2; D: -; size: -; DNA: TGTGCCAGCAGCATCCGGGGGGCTCGGGCGGACGAGCAGTACTTC; CDR3: CASSIRGARADEQYF
J: TRBJ1-1; V: TRBV7-3; D: -; size: many; DNA: TGTGCCAGCAGCCCCTACCGGAACACTGAAGCTTTCTTT; CDR3: CASSPYRNTEAFF
J: TRBJ1-3; V: TRBV2; D: -; size: few; DNA: TGTGCCAGCAGTGAATATAGGGGGTCAAGTGGAAACACCATATATTTT; CDR3: CASSEYRGSSGNTIYF
J: TRBJ2-7; V: TRBV6-1; D: -; size: -; DNA: TGTGCCAGCAGGCCCGACGGGAGCTCCTACGAGCAGTACTTC; CDR3: CASRPDGSSYEQYF
J: TRBJ2-3; V: TRBV6-2/TRBV6-3; D: -; size: -; DNA: TGTGCCAGCACTACATTGCGGGGAGTGACCCCCAACACAGATACGCAGTATTTT; CDR3: CASTTLRGVTPNTDTQYF
J: TRBJ2-1; V: TRBV5-1; D: -; size: -; DNA: TGCGCCAGCAGCCAGGGGGGGTCCTACAATGAGCAGTTCTTC; CDR3: CASSQGGSYNEQFF
J: TRBJ1-6; V: TRBV6-1; D: -; size: few; DNA: TGTGCCAGCAGACCTCTGTTGGGGGGAAGAGGAGATTCACCCCTCCACTTT; CDR3: CASRPLLGGRGDSPLHF
J: TRBJ2-1; V: TRBV24-1; D: -; size: many; DNA: TGTGCCACCAGTGACCCTCCAGGGGGGGGAAGGGACAATGAGCAGTTCTTC; CDR3: CATSDPPGGGRDNEQFF
J: TRBJ2-7; V: TRBV27; D: TRBD2; size: few; DNA: TGTGCCAGCAGTTTATCGTATAGCGGGAGCTACGAGCAGTACTTC; CDR3: CASSLSYSGSYEQYF
J: TRBJ2-3; V: TRBV15; D: TRBD2; size: many; DNA: TGTGCCACCAGCAGAGATTTAACGGGAGGGTCAGATACGCAGTATTTT; CDR3: CATSRDLTGGSDTQYF
J: TRBJ1-6; V: TRBV18; D: TRBD1; size: many; DNA: TGTGCCAGCTCACCCAACCGGGACAGAGTAAATTCACCCCTCCACTTT; CDR3: CASSPNRDRVNSPLHF
J: TRBJ2-7; V: TRBV7-6; D: -; size: -; DNA: TGTGCCAGCAGCCCAAACACTAGTCCCGGACTGGGCTACGAGCAGTACTTC; CDR3: CASSPNTSPGLGYEQYF
J: TRBJ1-6; V: TRBV19; D: -; size: -; DNA: TGTGCCAGTAGTACCCCAGAGGTAAGGAATAATTCACCCCTCCACTTT; CDR3: CASSTPEVRNNSPLHF
J: TRBJ1-1; V: TRBV19; D: -; size: -; DNA: TGTGCCACATCGGACAGTTTTAACACTGAAGCTTTCTTT; CDR3: CATSDSFNTEAFF
J: TRBJ2-2; V: TRBV5-1; D: TRBD1; size: -; DNA: TGCGCCAGCAGCTCCGGGACAGCTAGGGACAGCTGGAACACCGGGGAGCTGTTTTTT; CDR3: CASSSGTARDSWNTGELFF
J: TRBJ1-6; V: TRBV11-2; D: -; size: few; DNA: TGTGCCAGCAGCTTAGCAGCCGGTTCACCCCTCCACTTT; CDR3: CASSLAAGSPLHF
J: TRBJ2-7; V: TRBV12-3/TRBV12-4; D: TRBD1; size: many; DNA: TGTGCCAGCAGTTTCGGGACAGTCAAATACGAGCAGTACTTC; CDR3: CASSFGTVKYEQYF
J: TRBJ2-7; V: TRBV27; D: TRBD2; size: few; DNA: TGTGCCAGCAGTTTAGCTAGCGGGGGGAACTACGAGCAGTACTTC; CDR3: CASSLASGGNYEQYF
J: TRBJ2-7; V: TRBV27; D: -; size: few; DNA: TGTGCCAGCAGTCCGAGTGGTGGCGCGAGCTCCTACGAGCAGTACTTC; CDR3: CASSPSGGASSYEQYF
J: TRBJ2-7; V: TRBV7-3; D: TRBD1; size: -; DNA: TGTGCCAGCAGCTTGGGGGGACAGGGCCACGAGCAGTACTTC; CDR3: CASSLGGQGHEQYF
J: TRBJ2-2; V: TRBV18; D: -; size: -; DNA: TGTGCCAGCTCACCAGCGGGCAGACCTAACACCGGGGAGCTGTTTTTT; CDR3: CASSPAGRPNTGELFF
J: TRBJ2-1; V: TRBV25-1; D: TRBD2; size: few; DNA: TGTGCCAGCAGTTCGTCGTGGGCTAGCGGGAACAACAATGAGCAGTTCTTC; CDR3: CASSSSWASGNNNEQFF
J: TRBJ2-3; V: TRBV20-1; D: -; size: -; DNA: TGCAGTGCTAGAGAAAACAGGGATGGGGCAGATACGCAGTATTTT; CDR3: CSARENRDGADTQYF
J: TRBJ2-2; V: TRBV12-3/TRBV12-4; D: -; size: few; DNA: TGTGCCAGCAGTTTCGGGGTTGCCGGGGAGCTGTTTTTT; CDR3: CASSFGVAGELFF
J: TRBJ2-3; V: TRBV27; D: -; size: few; DNA: TGTGCCAGCCAACTCATCGGGGCTGGGACAGATACGCAGTATTTT; CDR3: CASQLIGAGTDTQYF
J: TRBJ2-3; V: TRBV7-8; D: TRBD1; size: few; DNA: TGTGCCAGCAGCTTAGCGTCAGGGGGCATAGATACGCAGTATTTT; CDR3: CASSLASGGIDTQYF
J: TRBJ1-2; V: TRBV19; D: TRBD1; size: few; DNA: TGTGCCAGTAGTATATCCGGGACAGGGTCTGGCTACACCTTC; CDR3: CASSISGTGSGYTF
J: TRBJ2-5; V: TRBV12-3/TRBV12-4; D: TRBD1; size: few; DNA: TGTGCCAGCAGTACCGGACAGGGGGCTGTTGAGACCCAGTACTTC; CDR3: CASSTGQGAVETQYF
J: TRBJ1-6; V: TRBV12-3/TRBV12-4; D: TRBD1; size: -; DNA: TGTGCCAGCAGCCCGACAGGGCTACGAAATTCACCCCTCCACTTT; CDR3: CASSPTGLRNSPLHF
J: TRBJ2-2; V: TRBV28; D: TRBD2; size: -; DNA: TGTGCCAGCAGTTTACTGAAAGGGACTAGCGGATACACCGGGGAGCTGTTTTTT; CDR3: CASSLLKGTSGYTGELFF
J: TRBJ2-2; V: TRBV7-3; D: -; size: few; DNA: TGTGCCAGCAGCTTAGGGTTCACCGGGGAGCTGTTTTTT; CDR3: CASSLGFTGELFF
J: TRBJ1-3; V: TRBV6-1; D: -; size: -; DNA: TGTGCCAGCGACGGGGGGGGAAACACCATATATTTT; CDR3: CASDGGGNTIYF
J: TRBJ1-5; V: TRBV6-1; D: TRBD1; size: few; DNA: TGTGCCAGCAGCCCCAGGGGGGTCGTCGGCAATCAGCCCCAGCATTTT; CDR3: CASSPRGVVGNQPQHF